The 29 T cell receptor beta chains presented below share a single source sample, sequenced in a study of naive and memory T cell subsets. The study's findings and limits: Possibly reflecting memory cells re-expressing CD45RA, a few larger clonotypes occurred in naive repertoires, especially CD8.

For these TCRs, the target antigens are not known. Both TRBC1 and TRBC2 were covered by a beta constant-region primer of two equimolar oligonucleotides. Four rounds of PCR amplified the ligated cDNA using nested alpha and beta constant-region primers plus SP2. In TCRdb, the UMI-ligation and nested PCR reads were re-called with MiXCR into one record per CDR3 protein. The sample carries tens of thousands of distinct CDR3 sequences, over 9% recorded once. The sample comprised naive CD4+ T cells from blood. The receptors shown here come from a human donor in good health.

V and J are TRBV9 and TRBJ1-5; D is ambiguous. Germline V gene data show CDR1 as SGDLS and CDR2 as YYNGEE. V was trimmed by 0 bases and J by 4 bases, leaving 8 bases between them. There are 14 residues in the CDR3. The CDR3 DNA reads as TGTGCCAGCAGCGTAGAGGCGGGAAATCAGCCCCAGCATTTT. Encoded protein: CASSVEAGNQPQHF.

The chain joins TRBV2 to TRBJ2-1; 10 bases line up with TRBD2. After removal of 7 bases from V and 6 bases from J, the junction contained 9 bases not matched to a gene. The CDR3 contains 15 residues. Germline lookup yields CDR1 SNHLY and CDR2 FYNNEI. The CDR3 bases are TGTGCCAGCATGAGGAGGGGACTAGCGCTCAATGAGCAGTTCTTC. Its protein is CASMRRGLALNEQFF.

The chain couples TRBV18 to TRBJ1-1, with a weak D call TRBD1 (5 bases). This CDR3 comprises 13 residues. Germline V gene lookup returns CDR1 KGHSH and CDR2 LQKENI. V dropped 3 bases and J dropped 6 bases, with 11 bases sitting between them. The CDR3 DNA reads TGTGCCAGCTCACCTACCGGGACTCCTGAAGCTTTCTTT. This gives the protein CASSPTGTPEAFF.

This clonotype was counted only a few times. V usage is TRBV7-8 and J usage is TRBJ2-7; D is uncertain. Germline loops: CDR1 SGHVS, CDR2 FQNEAQ. The CDR3 length is 17 residues. V gave up 1 base and J gave up 3 bases, with 19 bases separating them. The chain's CDR3 is CASSLVGAARPLYEQYF. In nucleotides, the CDR3 is TGTGCCAGCAGCTTAGTAGGTGCGGCCCGGCCTCTCTACGAGCAGTACTTC.

This clonotype was observed a handful of times. The chain has TRBV28 and TRBJ1-1; D is unresolved. Trimming left V 2 bases short and J 0 bases short, with 10 bases between. Germline V gene lookup returns CDR1 MDHEN and CDR2 SYDVKM. The CDR3 has 15 amino acids. As DNA, the CDR3 is TGTGCCAGCAGTTTAGGAGGTGCCATGAACACTGAAGCTTTCTTT. It is translated as CASSLGGAMNTEAFF.

This clonotype was found many times. The rearrangement uses TRBV7-9 and TRBJ2-5, with D perhaps matching TRBD1 (5 bases). This CDR3 is 15 amino acids long. With 1 base removed from V and 4 bases from J, the gap between germline ends came to 13 bases. Germline V gene data show CDR1 as SEHNR and CDR2 as FQNEAQ (reference sequence). CDR3 sequence (DNA): TGTGCCAGCAGCTTAGTCGCAGGGCCGGCAGAGACCCAGTACTTC. This gives the protein CASSLVAGPAETQYF. The full variable domain, in which reference TRBV7-9 and TRBJ2-5 provide the parts outside the CDR3, is DTGVSQNPRHKITKRGQNVTFRCDPISEHNRLYWYRQTLGQGPEFLTYFQNEAQLEKSRLLSDRFSAERPKGSFSTLEIQRTEQGDSAMYLCASSLVAGPAETQYFGPGTRLLVL.

This chain connects TRBV3-1 to TRBJ2-1; TRBD2 matches at 8 bases. CDR1 LGHDT and CDR2 YNNKEL come from the germline V gene (reference sequence). Losses at the gene ends were 0 bases for V and 6 bases for J; bases not matched to a gene: 7. The CDR3 sequence is 16 residues long. The CDR3 sequence is CASSQDLPGGVNEQFF. As DNA, the CDR3 is TGTGCCAGCAGCCAAGATCTCCCGGGAGGGGTCAATGAGCAGTTCTTC.

This clonotype has a handful of counts. The chain carries TRBV28 and TRBJ2-4; the match to TRBD1 covers 12 bases. V lost 2 bases and J lost 2; bases outside the gene matches: 4. The CDR3 sequence is 17 residues long. From germline, CDR1 is MDHEN and CDR2 SYDVKM. The CDR3 loop reads CASSLGTGGWTKNIQYF. The CDR3, as DNA: TGTGCCAGCAGTTTAGGGACAGGGGGCTGGACCAAAAACATTCAGTACTTC. Complete variable domain (other parts from reference TRBV28 and TRBJ2-4): DVKVTQSSRYLVKRTGEKVFLECVQDMDHENMFWYRQDPGLGLRLIYFSYDVKMKEKGDIPEGYSVSREKKERFSLILESASTNQTSMYLCASSLGTGGWTKNIQYFGAGTRLSVL.

Ten or more counts support this clonotype. This chain connects TRBV4-2 to TRBJ2-7, with D tentatively TRBD2 (5 bases). Trimming removed 4 bases at V and 0 bases at J, with 13 bases between. Germline values: CDR1 LGHNA, CDR2 YNFKEQ. The CDR3 covers 15 residues. The CDR3 DNA is TGTGCCAGCAGCCGCGAGGGAACTAGCTCCTACGAGCAGTACTTC. The encoded protein is CASSREGTSSYEQYF.

This clonotype occurred many times. The rearrangement uses TRBV28 and TRBJ1-5; weak D call: TRBD1 (5 bases). The germline V and J ends were trimmed by 3 bases and 2 bases, with 14 bases remaining between them. The CDR3 has 16 residues. CDR1 and CDR2 (germline): MDHEN, SYDVKM. CDR3 region: CASSLYRRGGNQPQHF. As DNA, the CDR3 is TGTGCCAGCAGTTTGTACAGGCGGGGAGGCAATCAGCCCCAGCATTTT.

The V gene is TRBV28, the J gene TRBJ2-5; the D is unclear. With 5 bases removed from V and 0 bases from J, the gap between germline ends came to 4 bases. Per the germline V gene, CDR1 is MDHEN and CDR2 is SYDVKM. This CDR3 is built from 12 residues. CDR3 nucleotide sequence: TGTGCCAGCAGTCGGTACCAAGAGACCCAGTACTTC. Protein product: CASSRYQETQYF. Complete variable domain (other parts from reference TRBV28 and TRBJ2-5): DVKVTQSSRYLVKRTGEKVFLECVQDMDHENMFWYRQDPGLGLRLIYFSYDVKMKEKGDIPEGYSVSREKKERFSLILESASTNQTSMYLCASSRYQETQYFGPGTRLLVL.

The chain combines TRBV5-1 with TRBJ2-1; no clear D. CDR3 length equals 14 residues. Germline CDR1 reads SGHRS; CDR2 reads YFSETQ. V lost 7 bases and J lost 0, with 11 bases in between. DNA for the CDR3: TGCGCCAGCCGCTCCCTGAGCTCCTACAATGAGCAGTTCTTC. This translates into CASRSLSSYNEQFF.

This clonotype turned up a few times. The rearrangement joins TRBV24-1 to TRBJ1-1; weak D call: TRBD1 (6 bases). Per the germline V gene, CDR1 is KGHDR and CDR2 is SFDVKD. V lost 7 bases and J lost 6, with 14 bases in between. The CDR3 contains 13 residues. CDR3 bases: TGTGCCACCAGGGAAACAGGGCGACCTGAAGCTTTCTTT. Amino acids: CATRETGRPEAFF.

Only a few counts were recorded for this clonotype. The chain is built from TRBV28 and TRBJ1-4; 10 nucleotides agree with TRBD1. Germline V gene lookup returns CDR1 MDHEN and CDR2 SYDVKM. After removal of 10 bases from V and 5 bases from J, the junction contained 4 bases not matched to a gene. The CDR3 loop spans 13 amino acids. DNA of the CDR3: TGTGCCATACGACAGGGGGCGAATGAAAAACTGTTTTTT. This translates into CAIRQGANEKLFF.

This clonotype was counted a few times. The gene calls are TRBV12-3 or TRBV12-4 and TRBJ2-1, with 7 bases lining up with TRBD2. CDR3 size: 16 residues. V dropped 6 bases and J dropped 4; count of bases not matched to a gene: 12. CDR3 loop: CASSQTSSPTYNEQFF. Written as DNA, the CDR3 is TGTGCCAGCAGCCAGACTAGCTCCCCTACTTACAATGAGCAGTTCTTC.

This clonotype was observed at least ten times. The gene calls are TRBV7-2 and TRBJ2-1; 9 nucleotides align to TRBD1. Germline CDR1 SGHTA, CDR2 FQGNSA. The V gene end was trimmed by 4 bases and the J gene end by 7 bases; junction bases not matched to a gene: 8. CDR3 length: 15 residues. The CDR3: CASSSGQGRYNEQFF. For the CDR3, the DNA is TGTGCCAGCAGCTCCGGACAGGGGCGCTATAATGAGCAGTTCTTC.

This clonotype was seen a handful of times. The genes are TRBV12-3 or TRBV12-4 and TRBJ1-6; no reliable D call. The CDR3 covers 14 residues. Trimming left V 5 bases short and J 7 bases short, with 12 bases between. DNA for the CDR3: TGTGCCAGCAGTGGCAGGCGGGGAAATTCACCCCTCCACTTT. Protein sequence: CASSGRRGNSPLHF.

The genes are TRBV14 and TRBJ1-1; weak D call: TRBD1 (5 bases). V was shortened by 1 base and J by 1 base, with 7 bases between the two germline ends. Per the germline V gene, CDR1 is SGHDN and CDR2 is FVKESK. The CDR3 contains 14 residues. The CDR3 reads CASSQGGANTEAFF. CDR3 DNA: TGTGCCAGCAGCCAAGGAGGGGCGAACACTGAAGCTTTCTTT.

CDR3 region: CSVGDRRDQPQHF. Here the CDR3 DNA reads TGCAGCGTTGGGGACCGCAGGGATCAGCCCCAGCATTTT. The chain links TRBV29-1 to TRBJ1-5; weak D call: TRBD1 (5 bases). V was cut by 4 bases and J by 5 bases, with 12 bases left in between. Germline CDR1 is SQVTM and CDR2 is ANQGSEA. The CDR3 covers 13 residues.

This chain joins TRBV19 and TRBJ2-7, with no clear D. The CDR3 covers 12 residues. Trimming cost V 9 bases and J 3 bases, with 12 bases left between them. Germline loops: CDR1 LNHDA, CDR2 SQIVND (reference sequence). CDR3 in DNA: TGTGCCAGCGGCCCTGGGCGCTACGAGCAGTACTTC. As protein: CASGPGRYEQYF.

This clonotype was seen repeatedly, ten times or more. The rearrangement links TRBV12-3 or TRBV12-4 to TRBJ2-3, with D uncertain. V lost 5 bases and J lost 5, with 14 bases in between. The CDR3 totals 14 residues. In DNA, the CDR3 is TGTGCCAGCAGTCTCGACCATCTACTAGATACGCAGTATTTT. This gives the protein CASSLDHLLDTQYF.

The table lists this clonotype with a few counts. V is TRBV29-1 and J is TRBJ1-1; TRBD1 matches at 11 bases. Trimming cost V 7 bases and J 3 bases; bases outside gene matches: 4. This CDR3 region has 13 residues. Germline V gives CDR1 SQVTM, CDR2 ANQGSEA. The CDR3 is CSGTGGWDTEAFF. The CDR3 DNA reads TGCAGCGGGACAGGGGGCTGGGACACTGAAGCTTTCTTT.

The chain uses TRBV14 and TRBJ1-2; no clear D. Germline V gives CDR1 SGHDN, CDR2 FVKESK. Trimming left V 1 base short and J 5 bases short, with 8 bases between. This CDR3 has 13 residues. The chain's CDR3 is CASSQAETYGYTF. The CDR3 DNA is TGTGCCAGCAGCCAAGCAGAGACATATGGCTACACCTTC.

This clonotype was counted between two and nine times. This chain joins TRBV6-6 and TRBJ1-1; 9 bases align to TRBD1. CDR3 size: 15 residues. From germline, CDR1 is MNHNY and CDR2 SVGAGI (reference sequence). The ends lost 3 bases at V and 0 bases at J; junction bases unmatched: 2. The chain's CDR3 is CASSYGQGMNTEAFF. The DNA of the CDR3 is TGTGCCAGCAGTTATGGACAGGGGATGAACACTGAAGCTTTCTTT.

This clonotype was found many times. The chain recombines TRBV18 with TRBJ2-7; D not resolved. Trimming removed 2 bases at V and 5 bases at J, with 13 bases between. Per the germline V gene, CDR1 is KGHSH and CDR2 is LQKENI. This CDR3 region has 14 residues. CDR3 DNA sequence: TGTGCCAGCTCACCATCAGGTAGAGACAACGAGCAGTACTTC. As protein: CASSPSGRDNEQYF.

This clonotype was seen at least ten times. The chain's CDR3 is CSVDPDGNSGNTIYF. DNA of the CDR3: TGCAGCGTCGATCCGGACGGTAACTCTGGAAACACCATATATTTT. V and J are TRBV29-1 and TRBJ1-3; D gene unclear. Trimming shortened V by 6 bases and J by 0 bases, and 15 bases separated the two germline ends. This CDR3 is built from 15 residues. Germline CDR1 is SQVTM and CDR2 is ANQGSEA.

V gene TRBV20-1 combines with J gene TRBJ2-7; 11 bases match TRBD2. CDR3 size: 15 residues. CDR1 DFQATT and CDR2 SNEGSKA come from the germline V gene (reference sequence). The J segment lost 5 bases and the V segment lost 5 bases, leaving 11 bases of the junction unmatched. The CDR3 DNA reads as TGCAGTGCTGGCAGGGGGACTAGCGGCCTCCACGAGCAGTACTTC. Protein sequence: CSAGRGTSGLHEQYF.

The chain links TRBV7-9 to TRBJ2-5; no reliable D call. The V gene lost 0 bases and the J gene lost 1 base, with 9 bases spanning the gap. CDR3 size: 15 residues. CDR1 is SEHNR and CDR2 is FQNEAQ in the germline V gene (reference sequence). As DNA, the CDR3 is TGTGCCAGCAGCTTAGCGGAGACGCGCCAAGAGACCCAGTACTTC. This translates into CASSLAETRQETQYF.

There are a few counts of this clonotype. V gene TRBV18 combines with J gene TRBJ2-1; D is unclear. The V end was cut by 6 bases, the J end by 6 bases, with 12 bases between. The CDR3 is 13 amino acids. Per germline, CDR1 KGHSH and CDR2 LQKENI. The CDR3 DNA reads as TGTGCCAGCTCTTTCGTTTGGTCCAATGAGCAGTTCTTC. Translated, it gives CASSFVWSNEQFF.